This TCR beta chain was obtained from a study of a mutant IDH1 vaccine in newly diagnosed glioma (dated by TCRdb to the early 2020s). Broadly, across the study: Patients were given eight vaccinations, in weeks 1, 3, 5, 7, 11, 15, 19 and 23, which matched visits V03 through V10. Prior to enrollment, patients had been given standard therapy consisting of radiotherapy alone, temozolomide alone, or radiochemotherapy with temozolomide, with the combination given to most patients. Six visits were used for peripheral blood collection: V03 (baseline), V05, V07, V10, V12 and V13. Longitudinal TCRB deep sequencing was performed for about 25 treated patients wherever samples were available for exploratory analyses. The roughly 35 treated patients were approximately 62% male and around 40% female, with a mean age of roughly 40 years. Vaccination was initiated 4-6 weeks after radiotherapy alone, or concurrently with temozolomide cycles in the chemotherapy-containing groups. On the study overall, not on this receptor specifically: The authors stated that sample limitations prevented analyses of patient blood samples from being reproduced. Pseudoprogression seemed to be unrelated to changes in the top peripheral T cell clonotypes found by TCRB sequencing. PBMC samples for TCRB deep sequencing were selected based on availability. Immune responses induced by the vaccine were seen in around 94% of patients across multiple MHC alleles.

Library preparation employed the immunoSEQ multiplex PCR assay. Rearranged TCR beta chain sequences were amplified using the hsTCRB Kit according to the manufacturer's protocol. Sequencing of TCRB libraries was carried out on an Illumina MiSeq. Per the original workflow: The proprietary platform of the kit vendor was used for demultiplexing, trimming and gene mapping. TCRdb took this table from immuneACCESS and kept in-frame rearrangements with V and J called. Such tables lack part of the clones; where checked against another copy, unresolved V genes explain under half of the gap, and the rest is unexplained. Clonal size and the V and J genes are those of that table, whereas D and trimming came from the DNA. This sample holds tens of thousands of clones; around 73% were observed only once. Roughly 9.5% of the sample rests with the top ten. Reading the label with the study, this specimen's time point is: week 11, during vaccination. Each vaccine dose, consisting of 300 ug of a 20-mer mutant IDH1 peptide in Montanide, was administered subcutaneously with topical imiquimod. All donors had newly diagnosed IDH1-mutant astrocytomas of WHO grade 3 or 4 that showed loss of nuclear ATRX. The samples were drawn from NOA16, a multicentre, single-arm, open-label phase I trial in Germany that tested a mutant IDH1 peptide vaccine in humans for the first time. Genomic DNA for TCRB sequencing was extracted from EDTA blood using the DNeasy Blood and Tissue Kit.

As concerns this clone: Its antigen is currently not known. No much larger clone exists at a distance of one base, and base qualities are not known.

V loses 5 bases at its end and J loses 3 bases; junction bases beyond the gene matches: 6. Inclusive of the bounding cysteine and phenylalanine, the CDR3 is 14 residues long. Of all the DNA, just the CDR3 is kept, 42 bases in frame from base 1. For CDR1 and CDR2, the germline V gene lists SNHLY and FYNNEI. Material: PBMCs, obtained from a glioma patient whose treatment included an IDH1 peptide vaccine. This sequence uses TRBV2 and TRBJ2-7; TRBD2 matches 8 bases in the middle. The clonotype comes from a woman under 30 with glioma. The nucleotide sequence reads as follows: TGTGCCAGCAGTTACACCGGGGGGGGCTACGAGCAGTACTTC. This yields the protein CASSYTGGGYEQYF.